The next 17 T cell receptor beta chains were all read from a single sample in a study of beta chain features in type 1 diabetes. Sequenced material consisted of expressed TCRB transcripts (all of the isolated RNA was reverse transcribed). TCRdb keeps only in-frame clones here, not all; method: immunoSEQ multiplex PCR. The sample has more than 350,000 clones, 11% seen once. The material sequenced was naive CD4+ T cells from blood. All receptors come from a woman aged 18 to 35 in good health.

This clone was counted a few times. The chain couples TRBV4-1 to TRBJ1-6; maybe TRBD1 (5 bases). The V end lost 1 base, the J end lost 8 bases, and 15 bases lay between the germline ends. The CDR3 is 16 residues long. The germline V gene encodes CDR1 MGHRA and CDR2 YSYEKL. DNA of the CDR3: TGCGCCAGCAGCCAAGGCGCCAGGGAAAGGCATTCACCCCTCCACTTT. It codes for CASSQGARERHSPLHF.

This sequence joins TRBV27 and TRBJ2-4; D may be TRBD1 (6 bases). The CDR3 consists of 13 residues. V was shortened by 10 bases and J by 6 bases, with 16 bases between the two germline ends. Per germline, CDR1 MNHEY and CDR2 SMNVEV (reference sequence). For the CDR3, the DNA is TGTGCCACCCAAGGGGACACACTAAACATTCAGTACTTC. As protein: CATQGDTLNIQYF.

This clone appeared a few times. The V call is TRBV4-2, the J call TRBJ2-7, with 8 bases that match TRBD1. With V trimmed by 1 base and J by 4 bases, 6 bases remained unmatched. This CDR3 is built from 15 residues. Germline V gene sequence: CDR1 LGHNA, CDR2 YNFKEQ. CDR3 coding DNA: TGTGCCAGCAGCCAAGTCGCTCAGGGGGCATACGAGCAGTACTTC. Its translation is CASSQVAQGAYEQYF.

The V call is TRBV7-8, the J call TRBJ2-1; D gene unclear. The V and J ends lost 5 bases and 0 bases respectively, with 5 bases between them. The CDR3 has 13 residues. The germline gives CDR1 SGHVS, CDR2 FQNEAQ. As DNA, the CDR3 is TGTGCCAGCAGCCCTTTCTCCTACAATGAGCAGTTCTTC. This gives the protein CASSPFSYNEQFF. Together with reference TRBV7-8 and TRBJ2-1, the CDR3 gives the full variable domain: GAGVSQSPRYKVAKRGQDVALRCDPISGHVSLFWYQQALGQGPEFLTYFQNEAQLDKSGLPSDRFFAERPEGSVSTLKIQRTQQEDSAVYLCASSPFSYNEQFFGPGTRLTVL.

This clone was found a few times. J is TRBJ2-7 and V is TRBV7-2; 11 bases map to TRBD2. CDR3 length equals 15 residues. The V gene's germline CDR1 is SGHTA and CDR2 FQGNSA. With V trimmed by 1 base and J by 3 bases, 2 bases remained unmatched. DNA for the CDR3: TGTGCCAGCAGCTTAGAACTAGCGGGGGTCTACGAGCAGTACGTC. Translating gives CASSLELAGVYEQYV.

The chain carries TRBV7-8 and TRBJ2-5, with 8 bases fitting TRBD1. Germline V gene data show CDR1 as SGHVS and CDR2 as FQNEAQ. After removal of 2 bases from V and 2 bases from J, the junction contained 7 bases not matched to a gene. There are 16 residues in the CDR3. CDR3 in DNA: TGTGCCAGCAGCTTAAGGCGGACAGGGCGACAAGAGACCCAGTACTTC. Protein: CASSLRRTGRQETQYF.

Here the CDR3 reads CASSAAGQSSGNTIYF. The CDR3 DNA follows: TGTGCCAGCAGCGCCGCGGGACAAAGCTCTGGAAACACCATATATTTT. The chain is built from TRBV5-6 and TRBJ1-3, with a weak D call TRBD1 (6 bases). The CDR3 contains 16 residues. Germline-derived CDR1 and CDR2 are SGHDT and YYEEEE. With 4 bases removed from V and 0 bases from J, the gap between germline ends came to 14 bases.

Ten or more counts support this clone. The V and J genes are TRBV29-1 and TRBJ1-1, with D perhaps TRBD1 (5 bases). The germline V gene has CDR1 SQVTM and CDR2 ANQGSEA. Trimming left V 2 bases short and J 5 bases short, with 9 bases between. CDR3 length equals 12 residues. The CDR3 sequence is CSVEPGMTEAFF. The DNA for the CDR3 is TGCAGCGTTGAACCAGGGATGACTGAAGCTTTCTTT. Drawing the rest from reference TRBV29-1 and TRBJ1-1, the complete variable domain is SAVISQKPSRDICQRGTSLTIQCQVDSQVTMMFWYRQQPGQSLTLIATANQGSEATYESGFVIDKFPISRPNLTFSTLTVSNMSPEDSSIYLCSVEPGMTEAFFGQGTRLTVV.

This chain uses TRBV2 with TRBJ2-7; TRBD2 agrees at 7 bases. The CDR3 extends over 15 amino acids. V shed 6 bases and J 0 bases; nucleotides not matched to a gene: 8. Per germline, CDR1 SNHLY and CDR2 FYNNEI. The CDR3 coding sequence is TGTGCCAGCAGCGCTCTAGCGGTTAGCTCCTACGAGCAGTACGTC. This encodes CASSALAVSSYEQYV.

The chain uses TRBV7-9 and TRBJ2-7; D gene ambiguous. The CDR3 has 11 residues. Germline CDR1 is SEHNR and CDR2 is FQNEAQ (reference sequence). With 2 bases removed from V and 1 base from J, the gap between germline ends came to 0 bases. CDR3 in DNA: TGTGCCAGCAGCTTATCCTACGAGCAGTACGTC. It is translated as CASSLSYEQYV.

The chain carries TRBV29-1 and TRBJ2-3; 11 nucleotides match TRBD1. Germline trimming cut 7 bases from V and 5 bases from J; bases unmatched to any gene: 8. Germline CDR1 and CDR2: SQVTM and ANQGSEA. This CDR3 comprises 14 residues. The chain's CDR3 is CSGGQGVSVDTQYF. DNA for the CDR3: TGCAGCGGGGGACAGGGGGTTTCGGTAGATACGCAGTATTTT.

This clone has just a few counts. This sequence joins TRBV7-2 and TRBJ2-2; TRBD1 is a possible D gene (6 bases). The V end was cut by 5 bases, the J end by 6 bases, with 22 bases between. CDR3 length: 17 amino acids. The germline V gene encodes CDR1 SGHTA and CDR2 FQGNSA. The CDR3 here is CASSLRGNREASGELFF. As DNA, the CDR3 is TGTGCCAGCAGCCTTAGGGGAAACAGGGAAGCATCCGGGGAGCTGTTTTTT.

V gene TRBV11-2 combines with J gene TRBJ2-5; D not resolved. Germline CDR1 reads SGHAT; CDR2 reads FQNNGV. V gave up 5 bases and J gave up 5 bases, with 12 bases separating them. There are 13 residues in the CDR3. The CDR3 spells CASSASLVETQYF. In nucleotides, the CDR3 is TGTGCCAGCAGCGCCTCCCTAGTGGAGACCCAGTACTTC.

Regarding this clone: Different DNA sequences within this sample yield the same CDR3. V gene TRBV7-2 combines with J gene TRBJ2-3; D perhaps matches TRBD2 (5 bases). V gave up 5 bases and J gave up 6 bases, with 15 bases separating them. Germline CDR1 and CDR2: SGHTA and FQGNSA. The CDR3 runs 14 residues. The CDR3, as DNA: TGTGCCAGCAGCCCCGGTCTAGCCCGGGATACGCAGTATTTT. Its protein is CASSPGLARDTQYF.

This chain connects TRBV18 to TRBJ1-1; D is uncertain. This CDR3 has 15 residues. With 2 bases removed from V and 2 bases from J, the gap between germline ends came to 12 bases. The germline CDR1 and CDR2 sequences are KGHSH and LQKENI. The CDR3 is CASSPGVGLNTEAFF. Written as DNA, the CDR3 is TGTGCCAGCTCACCAGGGGTCGGTCTAAACACTGAAGCTTTCTTT.

This clone was observed a handful of times. The rearrangement uses TRBV4-1 and TRBJ2-5; D is unclear. CDR3 length: 14 amino acids. Germline loops: CDR1 MGHRA, CDR2 YSYEKL. Deletions cut 1 base from V and 5 bases from J, with 11 bases between. In DNA form, the CDR3 reads TGCGCCAGCAGCCAAGGATTCGATTTGGAGACCCAGTACTTC. Translating it yields CASSQGFDLETQYF.

V is TRBV7-2 and J is TRBJ2-1; the match to TRBD2 covers 7 bases. V was pared by 2 bases and J by 8 bases, with 9 bases of the junction left unmatched. Germline-derived CDR1 and CDR2 are SGHTA and FQGNSA. The CDR3 runs to 15 residues. CDR3 sequence reads: CASSLKAGARDEQFF. CDR3 nucleotide sequence: TGTGCCAGCAGCTTAAAGGCGGGAGCCCGGGATGAGCAGTTCTTC.